This T cell receptor beta chain stems from a study of blood T cells in healthy people across ages. Study outcomes and limitations: Observed TCR beta diversity showed a strong correlation with the percentage of naive T cells as measured by flow cytometry.

Germline CDR1 and CDR2: SGHRS and YFSETQ. After removal of 2 bases from V and 3 bases from J, the junction contained 14 bases not matched to a gene. The length of the CDR3 is 17 residues. For this clonotype: Its matching antigen is unknown.

A J-beta primer mix and a sample-barcoded 5' primer were used in a second PCR of about 7 to 12 cycles. MiXCR was run by TCRdb on the 5' RACE reads, yielding one entry per CDR3 protein. This sample has hundreds of thousands of distinct CDR3 sequences, with about 61% found just once. The chain employs TRBV5-1 and TRBJ2-7; 7 nucleotides line up with TRBD1. The sample comprised blood. This TCR was sampled from a middle-aged man in good health. The CDR3 sequence is CASSFRTGTERFYEQYF. The CDR3 coding sequence is TGCGCCAGCAGCTTCAGGACCGGGACAGAAAGATTCTACGAGCAGTACTTC.